This record concerns one TCR beta chain sequence. This entry is derived from a study of control samples from healthy donors and cancer patients. The data were produced by immunoSEQ multiplex PCR, yet TCRdb's version contains in-frame clones alone and is incomplete. The repertoire consists of 400,000 to 450,000 clones, with around 90% occurring once and the leading ten covering more than 6%. The source material was PBMCs. This clonotype originated in a man in his forties with head and neck cancer.

In DNA form, the CDR3 reads TGTGCCAGCAGCTCCCAGGGGTCAAACACCGGGGAGCTGTTTTTT. It is translated as CASSSQGSNTGELFF. This rearrangement joins TRBV11-2 to TRBJ2-2; a possible D gene is TRBD1 (6 bases). V lost 4 bases and J lost 2, with 11 bases in between. Per germline, CDR1 SGHAT and CDR2 FQNNGV. The CDR3 length is 15 residues.